The clone carrying this T cell receptor (beta chain) was counted between two and nine times. This entry belongs to a study of T cell changes during pregnancy in multiple sclerosis. Libraries were prepared by immunoSEQ multiplex PCR; TCRdb keeps only in-frame clonotypes and omits some of them. This sample has 91,000 or so clones; 93% occur once, and the top ten carry 0.99%. Material: peripheral blood, obtained after pregnancy. This receptor was obtained from a female donor with multiple sclerosis, enrolled in a pregnancy study.

CDR3 region: CASSDNMNTEAFF. CDR3 bases: TGTGCCAGCTCGGACAACATGAACACTGAAGCTTTCTTT. V gene TRBV19 combines with J gene TRBJ1-1; a weak D match, TRBD1 (5 bases). The CDR3 consists of 13 residues. Between the trimmed V and J ends, which lost 9 bases and 0 bases, there was a span of 11 bases. Germline CDR1 reads LNHDA; CDR2 reads SQIVND (reference sequence). The full variable domain, in which reference TRBV19 and TRBJ1-1 provide the parts outside the CDR3, is DGGITQSPKYLFRKEGQNVTLSCEQNLNHDAMYWYRQDPGQGLRLIYYSQIVNDFQKGDIAEGYSVSREKKESFPLTVTSAQKNPTAFYLCASSDNMNTEAFFGQGTRLTVV.